This T cell receptor (beta chain) was sequenced in a study of cytomegalovirus exposure and HLA in healthy donors. Whole-study results and caveats: Listed as cytomegalovirus-associated were 150 or so TCR beta chains. It has been reported that TCR beta sequences accurately predicted the HLA-A and HLA-B alleles of most subjects. Most TCR sequences were rare, but some public TCRs occurred in many donors. As a later analysis revealed, most CMV-associated TCR beta chains appeared HLA-restricted.

PCR employed 60 Vbeta and 13 Jbeta primers. Sequencing used immunoSEQ multiplex PCR; TCRdb keeps in-frame clones, though not all of them. The sample shows hundreds of thousands of clones, approximately 82% of them seen only once. About this clone: Its antigen is unknown.

Germline trimming cut 8 bases from V and 1 base from J; bases unmatched to any gene: 12. Germline V gene lookup returns CDR1 SQVTM and CDR2 ANQGSEA. This CDR3 has 16 residues. Sequenced material: PBMCs. The rearrangement uses TRBV29-1 and TRBJ2-5, with TRBD2 matching 11 bases. This clonotype was sampled from a man between 18 and 29 years old in good health and CMV-seronegative. DNA for the CDR3: TGCAGCTTGGGACTAGCGGAGTTCAGAATCCAAGAGACCCAGTACTTC. Its translation: CSLGLAEFRIQETQYF.